This T cell receptor beta chain was obtained from a study of blood T cell repertoires in COVID-19. Study-level information: The samples span acute and convalescent COVID-19 from the United States, Italy and Spain.

Trimming took 4 bases from V and 0 from J; bases not matched to a gene: 9. Germline V gives CDR1 LGHNA, CDR2 YNFKEQ. This CDR3 region has 17 residues. Authors' analysis steps: Reference gene primer amplification yielded estimated nucleated cell counts. Libraries were prepared by immunoSEQ multiplex PCR; TCRdb keeps only in-frame clonotypes and omits some of them. That table gives V, J and clone size, and the DNA gave D and trimming. The top ten hold about 5.2% of the sample, which has some 90,000 clones, about 91% seen once. The sequenced sample was peripheral blood. V usage is TRBV4-2 and J usage is TRBJ2-3; 8 nucleotides line up with TRBD2. The TCR originated in a woman aged 80 or over with active COVID-19. This chain's CDR3 is CASSRHVASGSTDTQYF. CDR3 nucleotides: TGTGCCAGCAGCCGCCACGTGGCTAGCGGGAGCACAGATACGCAGTATTTT.